The 16 T cell receptor beta chains below were found in one sample sequenced in a study of blood T cell repertoires in COVID-19. Repertoires were generated with immunoSEQ multiplex PCR, while TCRdb's copy carries only in-frame clones and drops some. The sample shows 75,000 to 90,000 clones, roughly 85% of them seen only once. The sample comprised peripheral blood. The receptors were sampled from a human donor in a cohort sampled during active COVID-19.

The J gene is TRBJ1-1, the V gene TRBV10-3; 8 bases are shared with TRBD1. Unmatched junction bases numbered 10, after V lost 6 bases and J lost 1 base. CDR1 is ENHRY and CDR2 is SYGVKD in the germline V gene. The CDR3 totals 16 residues. CDR3 bases: TGTGCCATCAGAACAGGACAGGGCCAGGGGAACACTGAAGCTTTCTTT. The encoded protein is CAIRTGQGQGNTEAFF.

The CDR3 DNA reads as TGCGCCAGCAGCCTGACAGGGGTGGGGCAGCCCCAGCATTTT. It is translated as CASSLTGVGQPQHF. The chain uses TRBV4-1 and TRBJ1-5, with TRBD1 matching 8 bases. There are 14 residues in the CDR3. Germline V lookup: CDR1 MGHRA, CDR2 YSYEKL. V dropped 4 bases and J dropped 7; count of bases not matched to a gene: 6.

In this sample, this clone turned up a few times. The chain carries TRBV18 and TRBJ1-4, with 8 bases lining up with TRBD1. Per germline, CDR1 KGHSH and CDR2 LQKENI. The CDR3 is 14 residues long. V lost 5 bases and J lost 6; bases outside the gene matches: 5. The CDR3 loop reads CASSAQGADEKLFF. CDR3 nucleotides: TGTGCCAGCTCAGCCCAGGGGGCGGATGAAAAACTGTTTTTT. Full variable domain (remainder filled in from reference TRBV18 and TRBJ1-4): NAGVMQNPRHLVRRRGQEARLRCSPMKGHSHVYWYRQLPEEGLKFMVYLQKENIIDESGMPKERFSAEFPKEGPSILRIQQVVRGDSAAYFCASSAQGADEKLFFGSGTQLSVL.

The genes are TRBV15 and TRBJ1-4; D unresolved. The CDR3 totals 15 residues. The germline gives CDR1 LNHNV, CDR2 YYDKDF (reference sequence). Trimming shortened V by 0 bases and J by 3 bases, and 8 bases separated the two germline ends. In DNA, the CDR3 is TGTGCCACCAGCAGAGATCCGGCGGCTAATGAAAAACTGTTTTTT. Protein product: CATSRDPAANEKLFF.

The chain combines TRBV4-2 with TRBJ1-6, with D tentatively TRBD1 (6 bases). V shed 0 bases and J shed 4 bases, with 7 bases lying between them. This CDR3 spans 15 amino acids. Germline V CDR1 and CDR2: LGHNA, YNFKEQ. The CDR3 loop is CASSQDGQYNSPLHF. The CDR3 nucleotides are TGTGCCAGCAGCCAAGATGGACAGTATAATTCACCCCTCCACTTT.

The table lists this clone with a count of one. Here the CDR3 reads CASRSRGETGELFF. Here the CDR3 DNA reads TGTGCCAGCAGATCCAGGGGTGAGACCGGGGAGCTGTTTTTT. This rearrangement joins TRBV2 to TRBJ2-2, with D maybe TRBD1 (6 bases). The CDR3 is made up of 14 amino acids. With 6 bases removed from V and 5 bases from J, the gap between germline ends came to 13 bases. The germline V gene encodes CDR1 SNHLY and CDR2 FYNNEI.

This clone occurred a few times. This chain joins TRBV7-8 and TRBJ1-6; D is uncertain. In germline, CDR1 is SGHVS, CDR2 FQNEAQ. V lost 2 bases and J lost 7, with 6 bases in between. The CDR3 covers 13 residues. CDR3 sequence: CASSLSQNSPLHF. DNA of the CDR3: TGTGCCAGCAGCTTATCACAGAATTCACCCCTCCACTTT.

This chain joins TRBV5-1 and TRBJ2-5, with 15 positions matching TRBD2. V lost 0 bases and J lost 4; bases outside the gene matches: 4. Germline loops: CDR1 SGHRS, CDR2 YFSETQ. The CDR3 runs to 17 residues. Written as DNA, the CDR3 is TGCGCCAGCAGCTTGGGGACTAGCGGGAGGGGAAGAGAGACCCAGTACTTC. Encoded protein: CASSLGTSGRGRETQYF. The variable domain in full, with the rest retrieved from reference TRBV5-1 and TRBJ2-5, is KAGVTQTPRYLIKTRGQQVTLSCSPISGHRSVSWYQQTPGQGLQFLFEYFSETQRNKGNFPGRFSGRQFSNSRSEMNVSTLELGDSALYLCASSLGTSGRGRETQYFGPGTRLLVL.

The chain combines TRBV5-4 with TRBJ2-5, with D tentatively TRBD2 (6 bases). Germline V lookup: CDR1 SGHNT, CDR2 YYREEE (reference sequence). Between the trimmed V and J ends, which lost 0 bases and 1 base, there was a span of 10 bases. The CDR3 loop spans 15 amino acids. Written as DNA, the CDR3 is TGTGCCAGCAGCTTGGCCAGGAGGGGCCAAGAGACCCAGTACTTC. Its protein is CASSLARRGQETQYF.

This chain links TRBV2 with TRBJ2-4, with D tentatively TRBD2 (5 bases). Germline CDR1 reads SNHLY; CDR2 reads FYNNEI. The CDR3 covers 14 residues. V was cut by 0 bases and J by 10 bases, with 13 bases left in between. CDR3 bases: TGTGCCAGCAGTGAAGCCCTAGCAACCCCAATTCAGTACTTC. This gives the protein CASSEALATPIQYF.

J is TRBJ2-6 and V is TRBV19; 16 bases are shared with TRBD2. The CDR3 is made up of 18 amino acids. Germline V CDR1 and CDR2: LNHDA, SQIVND (reference sequence). V lost 10 bases, J lost 0 bases, and 6 bases stayed unmatched. CDR3 sequence: CATGTSGGVGSGANVLTF. The CDR3, as DNA: TGTGCCACCGGGACTAGCGGGGGGGTCGGCTCTGGGGCCAACGTCCTGACTTTC. Looking up the rest from reference TRBV19 and TRBJ2-6 gives the full variable domain: DGGITQSPKYLFRKEGQNVTLSCEQNLNHDAMYWYRQDPGQGLRLIYYSQIVNDFQKGDIAEGYSVSREKKESFPLTVTSAQKNPTAFYLCATGTSGGVGSGANVLTFGAGSRLTVL.

CDR3 protein: CASSQQPGQGAEQYF. The CDR3 bases are TGTGCCAGCAGCCAACAACCGGGACAGGGGGCCGAGCAGTACTTC. V usage is TRBV3-1 (or the pseudogene TRBV3-2) and J usage is TRBJ2-7; 12 bases map to TRBD1. The CDR3 covers 15 residues. Trimming at V came to 2 bases and at J to 6 bases, leaving 5 bases not matched to a gene. Germline CDR1 reads LGHDT; CDR2 reads YNNKEL (reference sequence).

This rearrangement joins TRBV2 to TRBJ2-1; 8 nucleotides match TRBD2. The germline CDR1 and CDR2 sequences are SNHLY and FYNNEI. J was trimmed by 4 bases and V by 5 bases; bases with no gene match: 4. The CDR3 is made up of 14 amino acids. The chain's CDR3 is CASSPGTRYNEQFF. For the CDR3, the DNA is TGTGCCAGCAGTCCCGGGACTAGATACAATGAGCAGTTCTTC.

V gene TRBV5-1 combines with J gene TRBJ2-5, with 9 positions matching TRBD1. CDR1 and CDR2 (germline): SGHRS, YFSETQ. The CDR3 is 17 amino acids. V lost 1 base, J lost 2 bases, and 9 bases stayed unmatched. CDR3 in amino acids: CASSLHRGQGSQETQYF. The CDR3 DNA sequence: TGCGCCAGCAGCTTGCACCGGGGACAGGGCTCACAAGAGACCCAGTACTTC.

CDR3 nucleotide sequence: TGTGCCAGCAGCGTAGGGACACAGACTAGCGCCGCTGACGGCTACAATGAGCAGTTCTTC. This codes for CASSVGTQTSAADGYNEQFF. The V and J genes are TRBV9 and TRBJ2-1, with 8 bases identical to TRBD2. Germline V CDR1 and CDR2: SGDLS, YYNGEE. Trimming at V came to 0 bases and at J to 3 bases, leaving 17 bases not matched to a gene. CDR3 size: 20 residues.

This clone was detected a few times. The chain employs TRBV6-1 and TRBJ1-5, with D tentatively TRBD1 (5 bases). The germline gives CDR1 MNHNS, CDR2 SASEGT. The V end was cut by 3 bases, the J end by 5 bases, with 11 bases between. The CDR3 is 14 amino acids. DNA for the CDR3: TGTGCCAGCAGTGAGGTGGGGGGGGATCAGCCCCAGCATTTT. This gives the protein CASSEVGGDQPQHF.